A selection of T cell receptor beta chains follows, all from one sample in a study of cytomegalovirus exposure and HLA in healthy donors. TCRdb's copy holds only in-frame clones and misses some; the assay was immunoSEQ multiplex PCR. The sample holds more than 90,000 clones. Sequenced sample: PBMCs. Source of these receptors: a man aged 40-49 years in good health and CMV-seropositive. The CDR3 runs from the conserved cysteine through the conserved F or W. A D gene is named only where the DNA matches it firmly.

d_call j_call v_call cdr3_nt cdr3_aa
. TRBJ2-7 TRBV27 TGTGCCAGCAGTTTAGGCAGGGCCTACGAGCAGTACTTC CASSLGRAYEQYF
TRBD2 TRBJ2-7 TRBV5-1 TGCGCCAGCAGCTTGGCCGTAAAGCGGGAGAAGTACGAGCAGTACTTC CASSLAVKREKYEQYF
. TRBJ2-2 TRBV6-1 TGTGCCAGCAGTGACAGAAACACCGGGGAGCTGTTTTTT CASSDRNTGELFF
. TRBJ2-7 TRBV6-5 TGTGCCAGCAGTTACACGGACAACTACGAGCAGTACTTC CASSYTDNYEQYF
TRBD2 TRBJ2-5 TRBV15 TGTGCCACCAGCAGAGATCTAGCGGGAGACGGGGAGCAGTACTTC CATSRDLAGDGEQYF
TRBD2 TRBJ2-1 TRBV9 TGTGCCAGCAGCTCAGAGGTGGCGGGAGGGCTCAATGAGCAGTTCTTC CASSSEVAGGLNEQFF
TRBD2 TRBJ2-7 TRBV7-2 TGTGCCAGCAGCCGGACTAGCGGGCAGTACGAGCAGTACTTC CASSRTSGQYEQYF
TRBD1 TRBJ2-2 TRBV7-3 TGTGCCAGCAGGATGACAGGGGGCCGCGGGGAGCTGTTTTTT CASRMTGGRGELFF
. TRBJ2-7 TRBV5-6 TGTGCCAGCAGCGCGACCAACAGGTACTCCTTC CASSATNRYSF
. TRBJ2-7 TRBV6-5 TGTGCCAGCAGTTACTTCACGGGGACTTCCTCCTACGAGCAGTACTTC CASSYFTGTSSYEQYF
. TRBJ2-5 TRBV27 TGTGCCAGCAGTTTACAGGGCGAGACCCAGTACTTC CASSLQGETQYF
. TRBJ1-2 TRBV7-2 TGTGCCAGCAGCCTCCAGGGGCAGGGGAACTATGGCTACACCTTC CASSLQGQGNYGYTF
TRBD1 TRBJ1-3 TRBV7-8 TGTGCCAGCAGCTTTTCAGGGGGTGGAAACACCATATATTTT CASSFSGGGNTIYF
. TRBJ2-1 TRBV27 TGTGCCAGCCATAGTCGATTGTATCATGAGCAGTTCTTC CASHSRLYHEQFF
. TRBJ2-7 TRBV6-5 TGTGCCAGCAGTTACTCGGGGGCCTCCTACGAGCAGTACTTC CASSYSGASYEQYF
. TRBJ2-5 TRBV29-1 TGCAGCGTTGAAGAGGAGGAGACCCAGTACTTC CSVEEEETQYF
TRBD1 TRBJ2-3 TRBV19 TGTGCCAGCGGGGACAGAATTACGCAGTATTTT CASGDRITQYF
. TRBJ1-1 TRBV19 TGTGCCAGTAGTAGATCCGGGACACGGATGGGTGACACTGAAGCTTTCTTT CASSRSGTRMGDTEAFF
. TRBJ1-5 TRBV7-8 TGTGCCAGCAGCTTAGATGTCGTAAATCAGCCCCAGCATTTT CASSLDVVNQPQHF
TRBD2 TRBJ2-3 TRBV7-9 TGTGCCAGCAGCCCTCGGGCGGGAGGACTCACAGATACGCAGTATTTT CASSPRAGGLTDTQYF
TRBD2 TRBJ2-3 TRBV27 TGTGCCAGCAGTGGTGAAGAACGGGGGGGGATAGATACGCAGTATTTT CASSGEERGGIDTQYF
TRBD2 TRBJ2-4 TRBV18 TGTGCCAGCTCAACTGCGGGACTAGCGGAAAACAAAAACATTCAGTACTTC CASSTAGLAENKNIQYF
. TRBJ2-6 TRBV6-4 TGTGCCAGCAGCCGGGATACGACTGGGGCCAACGTCCTGACTTTC CASSRDTTGANVLTF
TRBD1 TRBJ1-6 TRBV5-1 TGCGCCAGCTCGGAAAGGGGGCTCTATAATTCACCCCTCCACTTT CASSERGLYNSPLHF
TRBD1 TRBJ1-5 TRBV5-8 TGTGCCAGCAGCGGTGGAGACAGGGGCAATCAGCCCCAGCATTTT CASSGGDRGNQPQHF
TRBD2 TRBJ2-1 TRBV10-3 TGTGCCATCAGTTCGATGCTAGCGGGAGGATCCTACAATGAGCAGTTCTTC CAISSMLAGGSYNEQFF
TRBD1 TRBJ2-2 TRBV9 TGTGCCAGCAGCGTAGAGTCCCGTGGGACAGTCCTCACCGGGGAGCTGTTTTTT CASSVESRGTVLTGELFF